A selection of T cell receptor beta chains follows, all from one sample in a study of cytomegalovirus exposure and HLA in healthy donors. Assay: immunoSEQ multiplex PCR; the TCRdb copy retains only in-frame clones and omits some. The table lists roughly 100,000 clones, with around 3.2% in the top ten. Sequencing was done on a sample of PBMCs. These receptors were collected from a man aged 40-50 years in good health and CMV-seronegative. The CDR3 runs from the conserved cysteine through the conserved F or W. Fields, in order: D gene, J gene, V gene, CDR3 DNA, CDR3 protein. The D gene is left open where the match is weak.

.	TRBJ2-7	TRBV15	TGTGCCACCAGCAGAGAACGGGCGGAGGACGAGCAGTACTTC	CATSRERAEDEQYF
TRBD1	TRBJ1-6	TRBV27	TGTGCCAGCAGACCTCAGGGGGCTTGGTCACCCCTCCACTTT	CASRPQGAWSPLHF
TRBD1	TRBJ1-2	TRBV6-6	TGTGCCAGCAGTAACCGGGACAGGCCCTATGGCTACACCTTC	CASSNRDRPYGYTF
.	TRBJ1-3	TRBV4-1	TGCGCCAGCAGCCAAGGCGATCTGACAGTGAACACCATATATTTT	CASSQGDLTVNTIYF
.	TRBJ2-3	TRBV5-6	TGTGCCAGCAGCTTGGGTGAAAAGCGGTTGAGCGCAGATACGCAGTATTTT	CASSLGEKRLSADTQYF
TRBD1	TRBJ2-3	TRBV27	TGTGCCAGCAGTTTATTCCCTGGATCAGGGGGCAGGGATACGCAGTATTTT	CASSLFPGSGGRDTQYF
TRBD1	TRBJ2-5	TRBV10-1	TGCGCCAGCAGTGGGGACAGAGGAGAGACCCAGTACTTC	CASSGDRGETQYF
TRBD1	TRBJ1-1	TRBV5-6	TGTGCCAGCAGCACCACAGGGGGATCGAACACTGAAGCTTTCTTT	CASSTTGGSNTEAFF
.	TRBJ2-5	TRBV29-1	TGCAGCGTTGCGCGGGAGACCCAGTACTTC	CSVARETQYF
TRBD1	TRBJ2-2	TRBV28	TGTGCCAGCAGACGACAGGGGGGAGCCGGGGAGCTGTTTTTT	CASRRQGGAGELFF
TRBD1	TRBJ1-1	TRBV6-1	TGTGCCAGCAGAAACAGGGGACTGAACACTGAAGCTTTCTTT	CASRNRGLNTEAFF
.	TRBJ2-1	TRBV18	TGTGCCAGCTCACAAGAGGGTCCCCCATACAATGAGCAGTTCTTC	CASSQEGPPYNEQFF
TRBD1	TRBJ1-6	TRBV7-2	TGTGCCAGCAGCTTAGGGACAGGGCGCTCTCCCCTCCACTTT	CASSLGTGRSPLHF
.	TRBJ2-7	TRBV4-2	TGTGCCAGCAGCCAAGATCCGGTGTCCTCCTACGAGCAGTACTTC	CASSQDPVSSYEQYF
.	TRBJ2-1	TRBV7-9	TGTGCCAGCAGCTTAGCGGGAGGATACAATGAGCAGTTCTTC	CASSLAGGYNEQFF
TRBD1	TRBJ1-5	TRBV19	TGTGCCAGTAGTATTTTGGGACAGGGAGACCAGCCCCAGCATTTT	CASSILGQGDQPQHF
TRBD1	TRBJ1-3	TRBV18	TGTGCCAGCTCAAGGACAGGGCTTGCCGGAAACACCATATATTTT	CASSRTGLAGNTIYF
TRBD2	TRBJ2-1	TRBV27	TGTGCCAGCAGTCGTCCGAGGACTAGCGGGAGAAATGAGCAGTTCTTC	CASSRPRTSGRNEQFF
TRBD2	TRBJ2-2	TRBV2	TGTGCCTGGGGTGCGGGGGGATATAATGGGGAGCTGTTTTTT	CAWGAGGYNGELFF
.	TRBJ1-3	TRBV9	TGTGCCAGCAGCGTCCAGGAATCTGGAAACACCATATATTTT	CASSVQESGNTIYF
.	TRBJ2-7	TRBV6-5	TGTGCCAGCAGTATTTTGACAGGACACTACGAGCAGTACTTC	CASSILTGHYEQYF
.	TRBJ2-7	TRBV29-1	TGCAGCGTCGAACCCCAGGGTAACGAGCAGTACTTC	CSVEPQGNEQYF
TRBD2	TRBJ2-3	TRBV7-2	TGTGCCAGCACTTCTAGCGGGGTCACAGATACGCAGTATTTT	CASTSSGVTDTQYF
.	TRBJ2-4	TRBV5-6	TGTGCCAGCAGCTTGACTCTAGCCAAAAACATTCAGTACTTC	CASSLTLAKNIQYF
TRBD2	TRBJ2-3	TRBV18	TGTGCCAGCTCACCACCGTCCCTAGCGGGAGATACGCAGTATTTT	CASSPPSLAGDTQYF
.	TRBJ2-3	TRBV6-6	TGTGCCACCGCCGGGGATAGGGGCACAGATACGCAGTATTTT	CATAGDRGTDTQYF
TRBD2	TRBJ2-4	TRBV5-1	TGCGCCAGCAGCCCAACGGGACTAGCGGGAGGTGGGGTAGCCAAAAACATTCAGTACTTC	CASSPTGLAGGGVAKNIQYF
.	TRBJ2-3	TRBV5-1	TGCGCCAGCAGCTTAACCTCAGTAGCGGATACGCAGTATTTT	CASSLTSVADTQYF
.	TRBJ2-5	TRBV2	TGTGCCAGCAGTGGAGAGGGATTGAGGGAGACCCAGTACTTC	CASSGEGLRETQYF
.	TRBJ1-1	TRBV29-1	TGCAGCGCGTCGGGCACTGAAGCTTTCTTT	CSASGTEAFF
TRBD2	TRBJ2-3	TRBV27	TGTGCCAGCAGTTCCCCCAGACTAGCGGGGCGCACAGATACGCAGTATTTT	CASSSPRLAGRTDTQYF
.	TRBJ1-2	TRBV27	TGTGCCAGCAGTCCCCCCGGGAGGACTAACTATGGCTACACCTTC	CASSPPGRTNYGYTF
TRBD1	TRBJ2-1	TRBV5-4	TGTGCCAGCAATCCATACCGGGACAGGGGACAGACAGGATCTTACAATGAGCAGTTCTTC	CASNPYRDRGQTGSYNEQFF
TRBD1	TRBJ2-1	TRBV5-1	TGCGCCAGCAGCCTGGACAGGGCATACAATGAGCAGTTCTTC	CASSLDRAYNEQFF
TRBD1	TRBJ2-7	TRBV4-3	TGCGCCAGCAGCTTCGTGGGACAGGGAGGCGAGCAGTACTTC	CASSFVGQGGEQYF
.	TRBJ2-7	TRBV15	TGTGCCACCTCCCCTGGGACAGCGGGGGAGTACGAGCAGTACTTC	CATSPGTAGEYEQYF
TRBD1	TRBJ2-3	TRBV7-8	TGTGCCAGCAGCCCCTTCCGGGACAGGGCTAGCACAGATACGCAGTATTTT	CASSPFRDRASTDTQYF
.	TRBJ1-1	TRBV5-1	TGCGCCAGCAGCTTGACAGCCCAAAACACTGAAGCTTTCTTT	CASSLTAQNTEAFF
.	TRBJ2-3	TRBV5-4	TGTGCCAGCAGGACAGGGGGGACGGCGGGAGGGCGAGATACGCAGTATTTT	CASRTGGTAGGRDTQYF
TRBD1	TRBJ1-2	TRBV27	TGTGCCAGCAGTCTCCATCCTCTGCTAGGGACAGGTGGTGGCTACACCTTC	CASSLHPLLGTGGGYTF
.	TRBJ2-2	TRBV7-2	TGTGCCAGCAGGCGACTAGTCGGCACCGGGGAGCTGTTTTTT	CASRRLVGTGELFF
TRBD1	TRBJ2-7	TRBV13	TGTGCCAGCAGCGTAGGCGGACAGGGGATTTTCTACGAGCAGTACTTC	CASSVGGQGIFYEQYF
.	TRBJ1-5	TRBV19	TGTGCCAGTAGTATAACCGGGGGGGGCAATCAGCCCCAGCATTTT	CASSITGGGNQPQHF
TRBD1	TRBJ1-5	TRBV6-1	TGTGCCAGCAGTTCCCAGACAGGGGGCCTTCAGCCCCAGCATTTT	CASSSQTGGLQPQHF
.	TRBJ2-1	TRBV6-5	TGTGCCAGCAGTTACGACCGACTGCCGTCCTACAATGAGCAGTTCTTC	CASSYDRLPSYNEQFF
.	TRBJ2-7	TRBV7-8	TGTGCCAGCAGCCTCGGACTTGGCTACGAGCAGTACTTC	CASSLGLGYEQYF
TRBD2	TRBJ2-5	TRBV5-1	TGCGCCAGCAGCCCGGTTGGGGGGGGAGGCGAGACCCAGTACTTC	CASSPVGGGGETQYF
.	TRBJ2-2	TRBV27	TGTGCCAGCAGTTTAGGGGGCCCGGAGCTGTTTTTT	CASSLGGPELFF
.	TRBJ2-2	TRBV7-7	TGTGCCAGCAGCTCCTCAGGGGTTGGCGGGGAGCTGTTTTTT	CASSSSGVGGELFF
TRBD1	TRBJ1-2	TRBV5-8	TGTGCCAGCAGCCGGGACCCCAGGGGGCGCGGGGGCTACACCTTC	CASSRDPRGRGGYTF
TRBD2	TRBJ2-1	TRBV7-2	TGTGCCAGCAACCCTAGCGGGGCACGGACCTACAATGAGCAGTTCTTC	CASNPSGARTYNEQFF
.	TRBJ2-1	TRBV20-1	TGCAGTGCTGTTGACGGACTCCTTCAGTTCTTC	CSAVDGLLQFF
.	TRBJ2-5	TRBV2	TGTGCCAGCAGTGAAGGGCTAACAGGACGCCGGGACTTC	CASSEGLTGRRDF
TRBD2	TRBJ2-3	TRBV10-1	TGCGCCAGCAGTGTGGCTAGCACCGGGACTAGCGGCACAGATACGCAGTATTTT	CASSVASTGTSGTDTQYF